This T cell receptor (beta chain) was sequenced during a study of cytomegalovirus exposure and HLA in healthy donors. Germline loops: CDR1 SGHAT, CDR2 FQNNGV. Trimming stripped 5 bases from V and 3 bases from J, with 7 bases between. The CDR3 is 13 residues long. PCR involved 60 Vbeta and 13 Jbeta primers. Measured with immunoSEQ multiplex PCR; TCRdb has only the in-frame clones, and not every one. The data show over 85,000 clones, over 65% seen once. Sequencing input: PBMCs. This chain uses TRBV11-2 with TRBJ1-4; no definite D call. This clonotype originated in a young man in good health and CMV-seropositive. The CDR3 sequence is CASSENANEKLFF. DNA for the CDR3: TGTGCCAGCAGCGAGAATGCTAATGAAAAACTGTTTTTT.